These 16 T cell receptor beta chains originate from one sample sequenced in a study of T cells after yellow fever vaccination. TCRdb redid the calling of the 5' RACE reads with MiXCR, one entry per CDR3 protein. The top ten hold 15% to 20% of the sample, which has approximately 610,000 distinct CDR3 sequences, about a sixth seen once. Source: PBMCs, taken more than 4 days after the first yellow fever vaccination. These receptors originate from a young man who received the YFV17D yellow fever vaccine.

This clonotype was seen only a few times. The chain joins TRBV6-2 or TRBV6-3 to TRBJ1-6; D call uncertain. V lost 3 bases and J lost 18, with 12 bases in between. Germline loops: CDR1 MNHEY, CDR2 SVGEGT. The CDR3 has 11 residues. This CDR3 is CASSYLGKAHF. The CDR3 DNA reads TGTGCCAGCAGTTATCTCGGGAAAGCCCACTTT.

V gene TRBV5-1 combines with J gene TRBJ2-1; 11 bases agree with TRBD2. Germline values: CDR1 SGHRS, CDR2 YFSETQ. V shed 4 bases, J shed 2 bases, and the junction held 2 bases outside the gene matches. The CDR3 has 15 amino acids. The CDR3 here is CASSPGLAAYNEQFF. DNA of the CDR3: TGCGCCAGCAGCCCGGGACTAGCGGCCTACAATGAGCAGTTCTTC.

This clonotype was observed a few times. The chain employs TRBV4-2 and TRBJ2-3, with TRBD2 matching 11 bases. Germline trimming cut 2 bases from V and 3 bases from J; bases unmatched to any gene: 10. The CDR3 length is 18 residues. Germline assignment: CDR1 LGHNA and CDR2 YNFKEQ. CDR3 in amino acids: CASSQTSGGGGMTDTQYF. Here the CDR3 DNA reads TGTGCCAGCAGCCAAACTAGCGGGGGCGGAGGGATGACAGATACGCAGTATTTT.

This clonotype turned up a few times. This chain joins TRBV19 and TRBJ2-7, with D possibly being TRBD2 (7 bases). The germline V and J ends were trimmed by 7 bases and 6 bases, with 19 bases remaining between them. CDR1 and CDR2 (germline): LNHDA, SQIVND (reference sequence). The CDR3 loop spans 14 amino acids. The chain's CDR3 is CASKSDRGAGEQYF. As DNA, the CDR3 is TGTGCCAGTAAAAGTGATCGGGGGGCCGGCGAGCAGTACTTC.

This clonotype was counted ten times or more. CDR3 sequence: CSVESGGTEAFF. DNA for the CDR3: TGCAGCGTTGAATCAGGGGGCACTGAAGCTTTCTTT. The rearrangement links TRBV29-1 to TRBJ1-1; 7 bases line up with TRBD1. CDR3 length: 12 residues. The ends lost 2 bases at V and 4 bases at J; junction bases unmatched: 1. Per germline, CDR1 SQVTM and CDR2 ANQGSEA.

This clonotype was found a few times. The CDR3 sequence is CASSAPSSVTDTQYF. The CDR3 bases are TGTGCCAGCAGCGCCCCCTCCTCGGTGACAGATACGCAGTATTTT. This chain links TRBV7-8 with TRBJ2-3; D is ambiguous. The CDR3 runs 15 residues. Trimming removed 5 bases at V and 3 bases at J, with 15 bases between. The germline V gene encodes CDR1 SGHVS and CDR2 FQNEAQ.

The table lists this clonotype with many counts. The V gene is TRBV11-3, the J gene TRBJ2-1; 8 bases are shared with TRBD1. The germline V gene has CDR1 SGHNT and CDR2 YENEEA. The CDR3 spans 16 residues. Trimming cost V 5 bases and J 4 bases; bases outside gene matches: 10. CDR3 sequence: CASSDGTGPNYNEQFF. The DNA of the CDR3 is TGTGCCAGCAGCGACGGGACAGGTCCTAATTACAATGAGCAGTTCTTC.

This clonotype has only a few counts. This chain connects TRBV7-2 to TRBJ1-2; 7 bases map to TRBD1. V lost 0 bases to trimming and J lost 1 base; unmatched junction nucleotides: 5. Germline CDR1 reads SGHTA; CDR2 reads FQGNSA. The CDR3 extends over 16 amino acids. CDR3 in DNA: TGTGCCAGCAGCTTAGCTGCGGCAGGGGGTAACTATGGCTACACCTTC. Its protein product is CASSLAAAGGNYGYTF.

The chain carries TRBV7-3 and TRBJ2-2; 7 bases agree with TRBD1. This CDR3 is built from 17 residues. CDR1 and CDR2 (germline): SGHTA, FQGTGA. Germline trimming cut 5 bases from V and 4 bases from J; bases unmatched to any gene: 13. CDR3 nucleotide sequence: TGTGCCAGCAGCGATCGACCGGGACAGCAAGTCACCGGGGAGCTGTTTTTT. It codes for CASSDRPGQQVTGELFF.

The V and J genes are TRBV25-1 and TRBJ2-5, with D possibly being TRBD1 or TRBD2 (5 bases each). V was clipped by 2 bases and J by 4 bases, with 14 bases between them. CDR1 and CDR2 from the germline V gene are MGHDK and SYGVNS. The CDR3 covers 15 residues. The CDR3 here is CASSEGTSLRETQYF. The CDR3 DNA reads TGTGCCAGCAGTGAAGGGACCTCCCTAAGAGAGACCCAGTACTTC.

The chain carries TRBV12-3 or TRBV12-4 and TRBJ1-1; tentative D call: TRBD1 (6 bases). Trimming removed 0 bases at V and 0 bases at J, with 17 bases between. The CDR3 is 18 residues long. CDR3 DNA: TGTGCCAGCAGTTTAGCTTGGGGGTCGGGACACATGAACACTGAAGCTTTCTTT. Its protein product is CASSLAWGSGHMNTEAFF.

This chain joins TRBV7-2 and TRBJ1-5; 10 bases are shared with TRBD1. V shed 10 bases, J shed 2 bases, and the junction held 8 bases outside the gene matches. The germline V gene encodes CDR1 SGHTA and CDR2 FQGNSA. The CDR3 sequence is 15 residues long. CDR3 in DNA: TGTGCCACCGGGACAGGGGTTTCACGCAATCAGCCCCAGCATTTT. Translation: CATGTGVSRNQPQHF. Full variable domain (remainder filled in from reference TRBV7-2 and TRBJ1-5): GAGVSQSPSNKVTEKGKDVELRCDPISGHTALYWYRQSLGQGLEFLIYFQGNSAPDKSGLPSDRFSAERTGGSVSTLTIQRTQQEDSAVYLCATGTGVSRNQPQHFGDGTRLSIL.

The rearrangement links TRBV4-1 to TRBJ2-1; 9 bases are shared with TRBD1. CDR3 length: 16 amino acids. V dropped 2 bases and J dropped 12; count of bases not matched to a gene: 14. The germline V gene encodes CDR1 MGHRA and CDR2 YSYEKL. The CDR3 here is CASSQPTGTGSGWQFF. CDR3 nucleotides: TGCGCCAGCAGCCAACCCACCGGGACAGGGAGCGGTTGGCAGTTCTTC.

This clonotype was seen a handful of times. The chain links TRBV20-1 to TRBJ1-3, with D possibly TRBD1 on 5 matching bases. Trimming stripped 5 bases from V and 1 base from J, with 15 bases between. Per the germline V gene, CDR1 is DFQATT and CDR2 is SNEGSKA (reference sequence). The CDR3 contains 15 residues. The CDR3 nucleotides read TGCAGTGCTCCCCCAGCGGGGGAATCTGGAAACACCATATATTTT. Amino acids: CSAPPAGESGNTIYF.

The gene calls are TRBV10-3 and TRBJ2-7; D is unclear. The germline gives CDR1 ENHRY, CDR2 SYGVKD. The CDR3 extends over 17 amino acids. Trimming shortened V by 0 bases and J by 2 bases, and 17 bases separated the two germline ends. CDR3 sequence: CAISESSSAFITYEQYF. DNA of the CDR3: TGTGCCATCAGTGAGTCTAGTTCCGCCTTTATAACCTACGAGCAGTACTTC.

The CDR3 DNA is TGTGCCAGCACCCTACAGGGGAATCCCCTTAGTTTTGTTGGCTACACCTTC. Its translation is CASTLQGNPLSFVGYTF. The genes are TRBV6-1 and TRBJ1-2; 7 nucleotides match TRBD1. The V gene end was trimmed by 7 bases and the J gene end by 7 bases; junction bases not matched to a gene: 21. Germline V gene lookup returns CDR1 MNHNS and CDR2 SASEGT. This CDR3 is 17 amino acids long.